Presented here are 9 T cell receptor beta chains from one specimen sequenced in a study of T cells after yellow fever vaccination. MiXCR was run by TCRdb on the 5' RACE reads, yielding one entry per CDR3 protein. The repertoire holds around 330,000 distinct CDR3 sequences, with around 4% as singletons. The specimen comprised PBMCs, sampled on the day of the yellow fever booster vaccination. These receptor sequences come from a man between 18 and 29 years old who received the YFV17D yellow fever vaccine.

This clonotype was seen at least ten times. The chain has TRBV2 and TRBJ2-2, with 7 bases that match TRBD1. V trimming: 10 bases; J trimming: 3 bases; junction bases outside the gene matches: 8. The CDR3 contains 14 residues. Germline CDR1 is SNHLY and CDR2 is FYNNEI. Here the CDR3 reads CATRRDSDTGELFF. DNA of the CDR3: TGTGCCACCCGCAGGGACAGTGACACCGGGGAGCTGTTTTTT.

This clonotype has at least ten counts. The chain joins TRBV7-9 to TRBJ1-5, with TRBD1 identical over 8 bases. The V and J ends lost 8 bases and 6 bases, in that order; junction bases with no gene match: 6. CDR3 length: 13 residues. Germline CDR1 reads SEHNR; CDR2 reads FQNEAQ (reference sequence). For the CDR3, the DNA is TGTGCCAGCGCCGGACAGGGCGCTCAGCCCCAGCATTTT. This gives the protein CASAGQGAQPQHF.

This sequence joins TRBV3-2 and TRBJ1-2; the table's D call of TRBD1 was not tested on the DNA. TRBV3-2 is listed as a pseudogene. There are 18 residues in the CDR3. CDR3 region: CASSSITGAHAPTYGYTF. CDR3 nucleotide sequence: TGTGCCAGCAGCTCAATCACAGGGGCCCACGCGCCAACCTATGGCTACACCTTC.

A few counts support this clonotype. V is TRBV4-3 and J is TRBJ1-6; 7 bases line up with TRBD1. The CDR3 length is 15 residues. Germline CDR1 and CDR2: LGHNA and YSLEER. Unmatched junction bases numbered 5, after V lost 0 bases and J lost 9 bases. The CDR3 here is CASSQERGQGSPLHF. CDR3 coding DNA: TGCGCCAGCAGCCAAGAGAGGGGGCAGGGTTCACCCCTCCACTTT.

There are a few counts of this clonotype. The chain carries TRBV20-1 and TRBJ2-4; D is perhaps TRBD1 or TRBD2 (6 bases each). V was pared by 4 bases and J by 2 bases, with 21 bases between. This CDR3 is built from 17 residues. From germline, CDR1 is DFQATT and CDR2 SNEGSKA (reference sequence). CDR3 DNA sequence: TGCAGTGCTAACCCAGCTTTGGGGGGCCGTTCCAAAAACATTCAGTACTTC. It specifies CSANPALGGRSKNIQYF.

This clonotype occurred many times. The CDR3, as DNA: TGTGCCAGCAGTTACTGGGGTGGCACTGAAGCTTTCTTT. It translates to CASSYWGGTEAFF. The gene calls are TRBV6-5 and TRBJ1-1; D gene ambiguous. The CDR3 sequence is 13 residues long. Trimming left V 1 base short and J 4 bases short, with 7 bases between. Germline assignment: CDR1 MNHEY and CDR2 SVGAGI.

The chain couples TRBV5-1 to TRBJ2-5; the match to TRBD2 covers 11 bases. V was clipped by 6 bases and J by 1 base; unmatched bases: 14. CDR1 and CDR2 from the germline V gene are SGHRS and YFSETQ. The CDR3 spans 18 residues. The CDR3 DNA reads as TGCGCCAGCACCTCGAGACCTTTAGCGGGGGGGGCCCAAGAGACCCAGTACTTC. Amino acids: CASTSRPLAGGAQETQYF. The entire variable domain, with the rest obtained from reference TRBV5-1 and TRBJ2-5, is as follows: KAGVTQTPRYLIKTRGQQVTLSCSPISGHRSVSWYQQTPGQGLQFLFEYFSETQRNKGNFPGRFSGRQFSNSRSEMNVSTLELGDSALYLCASTSRPLAGGAQETQYFGPGTRLLVL.

This clonotype was counted between two and nine times. CDR3 loop: CASSPGGGPERDTQYF. In DNA, the CDR3 is TGCGCCAGCAGCCCTGGGGGGGGCCCCGAACGAGATACGCAGTATTTT. The chain is built from TRBV4-3 and TRBJ2-3, with TRBD2 as a possible D gene (7 bases). The germline gives CDR1 LGHNA, CDR2 YSLEER. The CDR3 is 16 amino acids. Trimming stripped 4 bases from V and 5 bases from J, with 19 bases between.

This chain connects TRBV19 to TRBJ1-1; D is perhaps TRBD1 (6 bases). The CDR3 totals 13 residues. V gave up 6 bases and J gave up 7 bases, with 15 bases separating them. Germline assignment: CDR1 LNHDA and CDR2 SQIVND (reference sequence). The CDR3 bases are TGTGCCAGTAGCACCCAGGGGTGGAATGAAGCTTTCTTT. This codes for CASSTQGWNEAFF.